This TCR beta chain was sequenced during a study of blood T cell repertoires in COVID-19. At the level of the study: Italy, Spain and the United States were the sources of the convalescent and acute COVID-19 samples. Sources were T cells, B-cell-depleted T cells, or PBMCs; the material itself was cDNA or gDNA.

In the original analysis: Nucleated cell number was recorded as an estimate derived from reference gene primer amplification. Some clones are missing from TCRdb's copy, which holds only in-frame ones; the method was immunoSEQ multiplex PCR. Clone size and V and J calls were adopted from that table, with D and trimming inferred from the DNA. The repertoire holds 88,000 or so clones, with approximately 83% as singletons. Germline V CDR1 and CDR2: LGHDT, YNNKEL (reference sequence). The CDR3 consists of 15 residues. With 5 bases clipped from V and 4 bases from J, the junction kept 8 bases outside the gene matches.

The chain uses TRBV3-1 (or the pseudogene TRBV3-2) and TRBJ1-2; 9 bases agree with TRBD1. Sequenced sample: peripheral blood. This clonotype was sampled from a man between 60 and 75 years old with acute or convalescent COVID-19. CDR3: CASSLWTGAGYGYTF. In nucleotides, the CDR3 is TGTGCCAGCAGCTTATGGACAGGGGCCGGCTATGGCTACACCTTC.